Below are 5 T cell receptor beta chains sequenced from a single sample in a study of T-cell memory formation after mild COVID-19. TCRdb re-analysed the 5' RACE reads in MiXCR, keeping a single row per CDR3 protein. This table holds under 70,000 distinct CDR3 sequences, roughly 9.9% found once. The sample was PBMCs or a T cell subset sorted from them (not recorded which). Receptors originate from a man aged 18 to 30 who had mild COVID-19 (a few samples of this study predate the infection). Cell type and time point are not known.

The genes are TRBV6-5 and TRBJ2-7, with D possibly TRBD2 on 6 matching bases. V lost 4 bases and J 5 bases, leaving 18 bases between the germline ends. CDR1 is MNHEY and CDR2 is SVGAGI in the germline V gene. CDR3 length: 15 amino acids. CDR3 loop: CASSCEEGLSHEQYV. CDR3 nucleotide sequence: TGTGCCAGCAGTTGTGAGGAGGGGTTGTCCCACGAGCAGTACGTC.

This clonotype was picked up a small number of times. The gene calls are TRBV29-1 and TRBJ2-3; TRBD2 matches at 9 bases. The J segment lost 3 bases and the V segment lost 4 bases, leaving 5 bases of the junction unmatched. Per the germline V gene, CDR1 is SQVTM and CDR2 is ANQGSEA. CDR3 length: 14 residues. CDR3: CSVGRGGRTDTQYF. The CDR3 bases are TGCAGCGTTGGGCGGGGGGGCCGTACAGATACGCAGTATTTT.

The V call is TRBV29-1, the J call TRBJ2-1; 7 nucleotides line up with TRBD1. Trimming at V came to 4 bases and at J to 6 bases, leaving 6 bases not matched to a gene. Germline-derived CDR1 and CDR2 are SQVTM and ANQGSEA. The CDR3 spans 13 residues. CDR3 in amino acids: CSVARGPGNEQFF. The CDR3 nucleotides are TGCAGCGTTGCTAGGGGGCCGGGCAATGAGCAGTTCTTC.

The chain is built from TRBV7-9 and TRBJ2-3, with a weak D call TRBD2 (5 bases). Germline-derived CDR1 and CDR2 are SEHNR and FQNEAQ (reference sequence). This CDR3 region has 16 residues. The V and J ends lost 2 bases and 3 bases respectively, with 15 bases between them. CDR3 amino acids: CASSLSAGEATDTQYF. CDR3 DNA: TGTGCCAGCAGCTTATCGGCCGGGGAAGCGACAGATACGCAGTATTTT.

This clonotype came up a few times. The gene calls are TRBV7-2 and TRBJ1-4, with 10 bases lining up with TRBD1. This CDR3 contains 14 residues. Looked up from germline, CDR1 is SGHTA and CDR2 is FQGNSA. After removal of 4 bases from V and 7 bases from J, the junction contained 3 bases not matched to a gene. This CDR3 is CASSSDRGTEKLFF. The DNA of the CDR3 is TGTGCCAGCAGCTCGGACAGGGGGACTGAAAAACTGTTTTTT. The variable domain in full, with the rest retrieved from reference TRBV7-2 and TRBJ1-4, is GAGVSQSPSNKVTEKGKDVELRCDPISGHTALYWYRQSLGQGLEFLIYFQGNSAPDKSGLPSDRFSAERTGGSVSTLTIQRTQQEDSAVYLCASSSDRGTEKLFFGSGTQLSVL.